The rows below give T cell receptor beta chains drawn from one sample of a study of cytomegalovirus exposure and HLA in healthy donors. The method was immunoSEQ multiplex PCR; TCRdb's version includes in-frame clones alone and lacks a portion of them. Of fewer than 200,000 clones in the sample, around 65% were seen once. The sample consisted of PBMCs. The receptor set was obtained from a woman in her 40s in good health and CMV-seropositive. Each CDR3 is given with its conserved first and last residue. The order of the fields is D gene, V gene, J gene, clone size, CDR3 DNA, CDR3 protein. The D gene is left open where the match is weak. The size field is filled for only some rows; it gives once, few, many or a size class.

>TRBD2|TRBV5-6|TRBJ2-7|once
TGTGCCAGCAGCTTGGCCAGCGGGGGCTACGAGCAGTACTTC
CASSLASGGYEQYF
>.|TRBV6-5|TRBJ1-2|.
TGTGCCAGCAGTCGAGGAAGGACTGAGAAAGGCTACACCTTC
CASSRGRTEKGYTF
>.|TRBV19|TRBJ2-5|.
TGTGCCAGTACCACGACTAGAGGAGAGAAAGAGACCCAGTACTTC
CASTTTRGEKETQYF
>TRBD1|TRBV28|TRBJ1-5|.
TGTGCCAGCAGCCCCCCTGGACAGGGGGCTTTGGAGCCCCAGCATTTT
CASSPPGQGALEPQHF
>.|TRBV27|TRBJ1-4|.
TGTGCCACCGGAGGGCAGGGAGATGAAAAACTGTTTTTT
CATGGQGDEKLFF
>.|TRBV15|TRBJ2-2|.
TGTGCCACCAGCAGAAGGGCCGGGGCCGGGGAGCTGTTTTTT
CATSRRAGAGELFF
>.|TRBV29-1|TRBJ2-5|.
TGCAGCGCCGTTAGCGGCGCTCCCGAGACCCAGTACTTC
CSAVSGAPETQYF
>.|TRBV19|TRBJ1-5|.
TGTGCCAGTAGCCCCACAGGGAGAAATCAGCCCCAGCATTTT
CASSPTGRNQPQHF
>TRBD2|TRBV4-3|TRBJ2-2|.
TGCGCCAGCAGCCAAGATAGCGGGGGGCCTACCGGAGAGCTGTTTTTT
CASSQDSGGPTGELFF
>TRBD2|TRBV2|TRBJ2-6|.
TGTGCCAGCCCTAAGCGGGGTCACGAACAATCTGGGGCCAACGTCCTGACTTTC
CASPKRGHEQSGANVLTF
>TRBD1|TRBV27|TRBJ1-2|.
TGTGCCAGCAGTTTAGAAAGACAGGGGGTTGACTATGGCTACACCTTC
CASSLERQGVDYGYTF
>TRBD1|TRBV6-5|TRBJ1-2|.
TGTGCCAGCAGGACGTCCGGGACAGAGAACTATGGCTACCCCTTC
CASRTSGTENYGYPF
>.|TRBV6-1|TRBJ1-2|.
TGTGCCAGCAGTGACGGAGGATATGGCTACACCTTC
CASSDGGYGYTF
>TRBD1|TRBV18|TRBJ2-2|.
TGTGCCAGCTCCCGGACAGGGGGTAACACCGGGGAGCTGTTTTTT
CASSRTGGNTGELFF
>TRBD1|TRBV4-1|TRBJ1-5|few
TGCGCCAGCAGCCTAGAGACAGGGAAGGTAGACCAGCCCCAGCATTTT
CASSLETGKVDQPQHF
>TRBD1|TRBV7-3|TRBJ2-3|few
TGTGCCAGCAGTACAGGGGTTCCAGGGGCCGCTGGCACAGATACGCAGTATTTT
CASSTGVPGAAGTDTQYF
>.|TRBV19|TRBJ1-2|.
TGTGCCAGTAGTATCAGAGGACTCCTTTATGGCTACACCTTC
CASSIRGLLYGYTF
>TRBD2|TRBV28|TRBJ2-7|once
TGTGCCAGCATCCGGCGGGAGGGAGTAGACGAGCAGTACTTC
CASIRREGVDEQYF
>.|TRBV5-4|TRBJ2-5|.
TGTGCCAGCAGCCCCGCGGTACCGACTAGTGGGGCCCAGTACTTC
CASSPAVPTSGAQYF
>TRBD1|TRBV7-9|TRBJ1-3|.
TGTGCCAGCAGCTCGGTATGTGGGACAGGGACCTCCTCTGGAAACACCATATATTTT
CASSSVCGTGTSSGNTIYF
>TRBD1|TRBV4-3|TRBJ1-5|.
TGCGCCAGCAGCCACGACAGGGTCGAACAGCCCCAGAATTTT
CASSHDRVEQPQNF
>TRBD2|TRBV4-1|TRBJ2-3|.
TGCGCCAGCAGCCAAGCCGGAGGGGCGGGGGGGCAATTACCTAGCACAGATACGCAGTATTTT
CASSQAGGAGGQLPSTDTQYF
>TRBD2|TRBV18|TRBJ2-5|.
TGTGCCAGCTCAACTAGCGGGGGTTATCAGACCCAGTACTTC
CASSTSGGYQTQYF
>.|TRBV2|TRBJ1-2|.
TGTGCCAGCAGTCTCGAAGCTCAGGGGCGCGGCTACACCTTC
CASSLEAQGRGYTF
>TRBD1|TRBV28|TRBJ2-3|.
TGTGCCAACGGACAGGGTATGGGCACAGATACGCAGTATTTT
CANGQGMGTDTQYF
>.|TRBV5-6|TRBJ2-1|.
TGTGCCAGCACCCCCCTAGCGTACAATGAGCAGTTCTTC
CASTPLAYNEQFF
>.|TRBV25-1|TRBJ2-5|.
TGTGCCAGCAGTGAGCGCGTTTCAGGGGTCCAAGAGACCCAGTACTTC
CASSERVSGVQETQYF
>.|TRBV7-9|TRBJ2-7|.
TGTGCCAGCAGCAACTCGAGCTCCTACGAGCAGTACTTC
CASSNSSSYEQYF
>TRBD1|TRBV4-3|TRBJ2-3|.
TGCGCCAGCAGCCAAGACCGGGACAGGGTGGACCGTACGCAGTATTTT
CASSQDRDRVDRTQYF
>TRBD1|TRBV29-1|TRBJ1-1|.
TGCAGCGTTGGAGATAGGGGGCTGGGAACTGAAGCTTTCTTT
CSVGDRGLGTEAFF
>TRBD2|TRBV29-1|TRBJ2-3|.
TGCAGCTTTTGCGGGAGCCCAGATACGCAGTATTTT
CSFCGSPDTQYF
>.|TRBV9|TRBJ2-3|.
TGTGCCAGCAGCGTAGAAGGGACTGGAGGCGCAGATACGCAGTATTTT
CASSVEGTGGADTQYF
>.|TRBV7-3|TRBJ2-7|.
TGTGCCAGCAGCTACTTATCAGGGAACGAGCAGTACTTC
CASSYLSGNEQYF
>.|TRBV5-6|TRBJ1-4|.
TGTGCCAGCAGCCTGGACGTGGACATTCCTGAAAAACTGTTTTTT
CASSLDVDIPEKLFF
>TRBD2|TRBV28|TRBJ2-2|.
TGTGCCAGCATTCTAGCGGGAGTTATCGACACCGGGGAGCTGTTTTTT
CASILAGVIDTGELFF
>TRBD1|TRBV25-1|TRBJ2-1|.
TGTGCCAGCAGTGAATCGGACAGGTGCTACAATGAGCAGTTCTTC
CASSESDRCYNEQFF
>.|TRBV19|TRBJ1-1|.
TGTGCCAGTATTCAGAACACTGAAGCTTTCTTT
CASIQNTEAFF
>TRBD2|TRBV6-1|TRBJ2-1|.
TGTGCCAGCAGTGAGATGGGAGCGGGGGGGCCCGATGAGCAGTTCTTC
CASSEMGAGGPDEQFF
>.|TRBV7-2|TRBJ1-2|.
TGTGCCAGCAGCCGACAGCGGGACTATGGCTACACCTTC
CASSRQRDYGYTF
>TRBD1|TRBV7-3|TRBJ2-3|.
TGTGCCAGCAGCTTGCGCATCGACAGGGGGCACACAGATACGCAGTATTTT
CASSLRIDRGHTDTQYF